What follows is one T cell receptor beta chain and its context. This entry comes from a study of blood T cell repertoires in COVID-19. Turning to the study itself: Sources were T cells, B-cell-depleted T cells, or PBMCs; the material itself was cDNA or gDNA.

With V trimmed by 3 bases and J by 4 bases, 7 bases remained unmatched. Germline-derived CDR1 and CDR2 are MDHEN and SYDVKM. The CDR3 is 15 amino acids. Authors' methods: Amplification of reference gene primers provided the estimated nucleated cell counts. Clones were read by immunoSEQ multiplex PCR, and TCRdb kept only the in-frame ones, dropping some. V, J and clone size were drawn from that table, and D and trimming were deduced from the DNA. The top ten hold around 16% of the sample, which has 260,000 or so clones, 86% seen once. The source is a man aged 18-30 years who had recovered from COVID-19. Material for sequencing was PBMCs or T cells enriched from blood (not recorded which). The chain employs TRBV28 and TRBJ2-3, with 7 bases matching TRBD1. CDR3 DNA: TGTGCCAGCAGTTTGCGGACAGGTAGGCCAGATACGCAGTATTTT. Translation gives CASSLRTGRPDTQYF.